The sequence of this T cell receptor beta chain was determined in a study of blood T cells in healthy people across ages. Primed by a sample-barcoded 5' primer and a J-beta primer mix, a second PCR proceeded for roughly 7 to 11 cycles. Each CDR3 protein gets one entry after TCRdb re-called the 5' RACE reads with MiXCR. Counted here are some 850,000 distinct CDR3 sequences, about 26% occurring once; the ten biggest clones make up 2.5% to 3.5%. CDR3 size: 16 residues. V gave up 4 bases and J gave up 1 base; unmatched junction bases: 7. Germline V gene lookup returns CDR1 SGHTA and CDR2 FQGTGA. This clonotype was seen a few times. The same sample was also used in a study of T cells of mothers and their children.

The TCR sequence derives from a boy younger than 18 in good health. The chain couples TRBV7-3 to TRBJ1-1, with 9 bases lining up with TRBD1. The sequenced sample consisted of blood. The CDR3 is CASSSTGGFGNTEAFF. In DNA form, the CDR3 reads TGTGCCAGCAGCTCAACAGGGGGCTTTGGGAACACTGAAGCTTTCTTT.